This TCR beta chain appears in the sequencing data of a study of CD8+CD57+ T cells in acquired aplastic anemia (dated by TCRdb to 2016 to 2018). For context, the study as a whole: DNA extracted from sorted CD4+ and CD8+ cells had a mean of approximately 3.3 ug, with a range of roughly 0.18 to 27.4 ug. CD8+CD57+ expansion was defined as a frequency above the mean frequency observed in healthy subjects.

Overall study outcomes, separate from this receptor: Around 30 CD8+ CDR3 sequences were shared between patients and controls but appeared highly expressed in patients and within their immunodominant clones. Between patients and healthy controls, no significant difference in CD8+ Simpson's diversity was found (P=0.060).

V is cut by 6 bases and J by 0 bases, and the space between the germline ends is 21 bases. The CDR3 spans 18 residues, from the cysteine through the phenylalanine. The CDR3 DNA has 54 bases and is translated from base 1. CDR1 and CDR2, per the germline V gene (reference sequence), are LNHDA and SQIVND. About this clonotype itself: The antigen it recognizes is unknown. One base away there is no much larger clone; base qualities are not given.

Patients chosen for sequencing had shown expansion of CD8+CD57+ cells by flow cytometry. Every patient had severe acquired aplastic anemia, diagnosed using the International Study of Aplastic Anemia and Agranulocytosis and Camitta criteria. No therapy had been received by the patients at the time of blood sampling. In this study, sorted CD4+ and CD8+ T cells from the blood of healthy subjects and of severe aplastic anemia patients had their TCR repertoires deep-sequenced. Patients were enrolled in the USA under clinicaltrials.gov protocols 00001620, 01623167, 00001397, 00071045, 00081523 and 00961064. Ficoll-Paque density gradient centrifugation was used to isolate peripheral blood mononuclear cells. Before DNA was extracted, CD4+ and CD8+ T cells were sorted using either FACS or magnetic beads. Genomic DNA was used as template for profiling of TCR beta VDJ combinations and CDR3 sequences. TCR repertoire sequencing was run on an Illumina HiSeq 2000. Per the original workflow: TRBV/TRBJ rearrangement plots, CDR3 size and DJ length profiles, and Simpson's diversity index were used to evaluate the repertoires. The immunodominant clone was defined as the most abundant DNA sequence in deep sequencing data. CDR3 amino acid sequences were checked for sharing between subjects and were compared against published repertoires and the VDJdb database. TCRdb passed the public sequencing reads through fastp at Q25 and MiXCR, retaining productive beta sequences. One record per CDR3 amino acid sequence lists the most common genes and DNA. What appears here as the V and J calls and clone size reflects TCRdb's work, not the paper's. This sample gives 150,000 or so distinct CDR3 sequences in total; roughly half of them show up just once. The top ten constitute approximately 12% of the sample.

This chain is built from TRBV19 and TRBJ2-4; the D region is possibly TRBD1 or TRBD2, each matching across 5 bases. The specimen sequenced was sorted CD4+, CD8+, or CD8+CD57+ T cells (not recorded which) from PBMCs. This TCR was recovered from a human donor with aplastic anemia. For the CDR3, the sequence is CASSPPPGTDLAKNIQYF. In nucleotide form, the sequence is TGTGCCAGTAGCCCACCCCCCGGGACGGATCTAGCCAAAAACATTCAGTACTTC.